This T cell receptor beta chain appears in the sequencing data of a study of T cell responses to AZD1222 COVID-19 vaccine. General study findings and limits: Among AZD1222 vaccinees, only six were seropositive at baseline. A reported finding is that nearly half of spike-specific TCRs target unmutated variant regions.

Clones were sequenced by immunoSEQ multiplex PCR, and TCRdb holds only the in-frame ones, with some missing. This repertoire shows approximately 200,000 clones, about 87% found once; its top ten account for 2.5% to 3%. The CDR3 runs 15 residues. CDR1 and CDR2 (germline): SGHTA, FQGNSA. Trimming removed 5 bases from V and 5 bases from J, with 18 bases in between. Comments on this clone: No antigen is known for it.

The TCR comes from an adult in good health. The specimen was peripheral blood, collected on day 0 of MenACWY control vaccination. V gene TRBV7-2 combines with J gene TRBJ2-5, with a tentative D call TRBD2 (5 bases). CDR3 protein: CASSGADRPRETQYF. DNA of the CDR3: TGTGCCAGCAGCGGAGCGGACCGCCCGCGGGAGACCCAGTACTTC. Full variable domain (outside the CDR3, taken from reference TRBV7-2 and TRBJ2-5): GAGVSQSPSNKVTEKGKDVELRCDPISGHTALYWYRQSLGQGLEFLIYFQGNSAPDKSGLPSDRFSAERTGGSVSTLTIQRTQQEDSAVYLCASSGADRPRETQYFGPGTRLLVL.